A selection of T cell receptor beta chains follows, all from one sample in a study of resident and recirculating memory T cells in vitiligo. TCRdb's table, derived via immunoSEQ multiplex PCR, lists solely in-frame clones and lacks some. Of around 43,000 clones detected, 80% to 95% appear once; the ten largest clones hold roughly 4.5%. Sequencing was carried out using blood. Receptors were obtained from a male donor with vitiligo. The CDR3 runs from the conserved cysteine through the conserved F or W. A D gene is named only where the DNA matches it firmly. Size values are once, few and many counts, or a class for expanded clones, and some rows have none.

CDR3: CASSERWSVGGGQFF; DNA: TGTGCCAGCAGTGAAAGATGGTCTGTGGGAGGGGGGCAGTTCTTC; D: -; V: TRBV2; size: -; J: TRBJ2-1
CDR3: CASSREGNWYGYTF; DNA: TGTGCCAGCAGCCGGGAGGGGAATTGGTACGGCTACACCTTC; D: -; V: TRBV6-5; size: -; J: TRBJ1-2
CDR3: CASSVAAGGYNEQFF; DNA: TGTGCCAGCAGCGTAGCAGCGGGGGGGTACAATGAGCAGTTCTTC; D: TRBD2; V: TRBV9; size: -; J: TRBJ2-1
CDR3: CASSPGREETQYF; DNA: TGTGCCAGCTCACCAGGGAGGGAAGAGACCCAGTACTTC; D: TRBD2; V: TRBV18; size: once; J: TRBJ2-5
CDR3: CASSSRGAGGNEQFF; DNA: TGTGCCAGCAGCTCCAGGGGAGCGGGGGGGAATGAGCAGTTCTTC; D: TRBD2; V: TRBV5-6; size: -; J: TRBJ2-1
CDR3: CASLRARDNYGYTF; DNA: TGTGCCAGTCTAAGGGCGAGGGATAACTATGGCTACACCTTC; D: -; V: TRBV19; size: -; J: TRBJ1-2
CDR3: CASSKQGATTDTQYF; DNA: TGTGCCAGCAGTAAACAGGGGGCGACGACAGATACGCAGTATTTT; D: TRBD1; V: TRBV6-5; size: -; J: TRBJ2-3
CDR3: CASSESGQVYQPQHF; DNA: TGCGCCAGCAGTGAGTCGGGGCAGGTCTATCAGCCCCAGCATTTT; D: -; V: TRBV10-2; size: -; J: TRBJ1-5
CDR3: CASGSSLGTGVNIRNQPQHF; DNA: TGTGCTAGTGGTTCCAGCCTCGGGACAGGGGTTAATATTCGCAATCAGCCCCAGCATTTT; D: TRBD1; V: TRBV12-5; size: -; J: TRBJ1-5
CDR3: CASSQPRWTSNNEQFF; DNA: TGTGCCAGCTCACAACCCCGGTGGACATCTAACAATGAGCAGTTCTTC; D: -; V: TRBV18; size: -; J: TRBJ2-1
CDR3: CASSDGQGNNSPLHF; DNA: TGCGCCAGCAGTGATGGACAGGGAAATAATTCACCCCTCCACTTT; D: TRBD1; V: TRBV10-2; size: -; J: TRBJ1-6
CDR3: CASSRGGQPQHF; DNA: TGTGCCAGTAGTCGGGGGGGTCAGCCCCAGCATTTT; D: -; V: TRBV19; size: -; J: TRBJ1-5
CDR3: CATSISWEFQETQYF; DNA: TGTGCCACCAGCATCTCATGGGAGTTTCAAGAGACCCAGTACTTC; D: -; V: TRBV15; size: once; J: TRBJ2-5
CDR3: CASSPLPNTGELFF; DNA: TGCGCCAGCAGTCCTCTTCCGAACACCGGGGAGCTGTTTTTT; D: -; V: TRBV4-3; size: once; J: TRBJ2-2
CDR3: CATTGTERGTQYF; DNA: TGCGCCACGACCGGGACAGAAAGAGGGACCCAGTACTTC; D: TRBD1; V: TRBV5-1; size: -; J: TRBJ2-5
CDR3: CSVEVGQNYGYTF; DNA: TGCAGCGTTGAAGTGGGACAGAACTATGGCTACACCTTC; D: TRBD1; V: TRBV29-1; size: -; J: TRBJ1-2
CDR3: CASRPGAPTNEQFF; DNA: TGTGCCAGCAGACCAGGGGCTCCAACCAATGAGCAGTTCTTC; D: -; V: TRBV27; size: -; J: TRBJ2-1
CDR3: CASSIGTGRTEAFF; DNA: TGCGCCAGCAGCATCGGGACAGGGAGAACTGAAGCTTTCTTT; D: TRBD1; V: TRBV5-1; size: -; J: TRBJ1-1
CDR3: CASSQPGHSGANVLTF; DNA: TGTGCCAGCAGCCAACCAGGGCACTCTGGGGCCAACGTCCTGACTTTC; D: -; V: TRBV4-2; size: -; J: TRBJ2-6
CDR3: CASSLASVNTEAFF; DNA: TGTGCCAGCAGCTTAGCCTCGGTGAACACTGAAGCTTTCTTT; D: -; V: TRBV7-2; size: few; J: TRBJ1-1
CDR3: CASSYRRDTQYF; DNA: TGTGCCAGCAGCTACCGGAGAGATACGCAGTATTTT; D: -; V: TRBV14; size: -; J: TRBJ2-3
CDR3: CASRRQGGNQPQHF; DNA: TGTGCCAGCAGGCGTCAGGGGGGCAATCAGCCCCAGCATTTT; D: TRBD1; V: TRBV6-1; size: -; J: TRBJ1-5
CDR3: CASRDSGTEAFF; DNA: TGTGCCAGCAGGGACTCGGGCACTGAAGCTTTCTTT; D: -; V: TRBV5-5; size: -; J: TRBJ1-1
CDR3: CASSQGMGTYEQYF; DNA: TGTGCCAGCAGCCAGGGAATGGGAACCTACGAGCAGTACTTC; D: -; V: TRBV6-5; size: -; J: TRBJ2-7
CDR3: CAWSVLGGAETQYF; DNA: TGTGCCTGGAGTGTACTAGGCGGGGCGGAGACCCAGTACTTC; D: -; V: TRBV30; size: -; J: TRBJ2-5
CDR3: CATNPQPAVGGEQYF; DNA: TGTGCCACTAATCCTCAGCCAGCGGTCGGCGGCGAGCAGTACTTC; D: -; V: TRBV19; size: -; J: TRBJ2-7
CDR3: CASGWGRVDYGYTF; DNA: TGTGCTAGTGGTTGGGGCAGGGTAGACTATGGCTACACCTTC; D: -; V: TRBV12-5; size: -; J: TRBJ1-2
CDR3: CASSTEVGLNNEQFF; DNA: TGTGCCAGCAGCACTGAAGTGGGACTTAACAATGAGCAGTTCTTC; D: -; V: TRBV7-9; size: once; J: TRBJ2-1
CDR3: CASSYSVTDTQYF; DNA: TGTGCCAGCAGTTACTCCGTCACAGATACGCAGTATTTT; D: -; V: TRBV7-6; size: -; J: TRBJ2-3
CDR3: CASSVGGGTSYNEQFF; DNA: TGTGCCAGCAGCGTAGGGGGGGGGACCTCCTACAATGAGCAGTTCTTC; D: TRBD2; V: TRBV9; size: -; J: TRBJ2-1
CDR3: CASSYSRGIQPQHF; DNA: TGTGCCAGCAGTTACTCGAGAGGTATACAGCCCCAGCATTTT; D: -; V: TRBV6-5; size: -; J: TRBJ1-5
CDR3: CASSPYQRGIRETQYF; DNA: TGTGCCAGCAGCCCATATCAGCGGGGGATACGGGAGACCCAGTACTTC; D: TRBD2; V: TRBV7-2; size: -; J: TRBJ2-5
CDR3: CASSSPRAMRTGELFF; DNA: TGTGCCAGCAGTTCCCCTCGCGCCATGAGGACCGGGGAGCTGTTTTTT; D: -; V: TRBV27; size: once; J: TRBJ2-2
CDR3: CASSQGPSPPYEQYF; DNA: TGTGCCAGCAGTCAGGGCCCCAGCCCTCCCTACGAGCAGTACTTC; D: -; V: TRBV14; size: -; J: TRBJ2-7
CDR3: CAISEFTREQFF; DNA: TGTGCCATCAGTGAGTTCACTAGGGAGCAGTTCTTC; D: -; V: TRBV10-3; size: -; J: TRBJ2-1
CDR3: CASSRQAHTEAFF; DNA: TGTGCCAGCAGCAGACAGGCCCACACTGAAGCTTTCTTT; D: -; V: TRBV5-8; size: -; J: TRBJ1-1
CDR3: CAISELQGATNEKLFF; DNA: TGTGCCATCAGTGAATTGCAGGGGGCGACTAATGAAAAACTGTTTTTT; D: TRBD1; V: TRBV10-3; size: -; J: TRBJ1-4
CDR3: CASSFGHKKLFF; DNA: TGTGCCAGCAGCTTTGGACACAAAAAACTGTTTTTT; D: -; V: TRBV11-2; size: -; J: TRBJ1-4
CDR3: CASRKRPGAPPNTEAFF; DNA: TGTGCCAGTAGGAAAAGACCAGGGGCTCCTCCGAACACTGAAGCTTTCTTT; D: -; V: TRBV19; size: -; J: TRBJ1-1
CDR3: CASSSSTGWGTEAFF; DNA: TGTGCCAGCAGCTCCTCGACAGGTTGGGGCACTGAAGCTTTCTTT; D: -; V: TRBV7-2; size: -; J: TRBJ1-1
CDR3: CASSETSRETQYF; DNA: TGTGCCAGCAGTGAGACTAGCAGAGAGACCCAGTACTTC; D: TRBD2; V: TRBV6-1; size: -; J: TRBJ2-5
CDR3: CASSVYRNYEQYF; DNA: TGTGCCAGCAGTGTATACAGGAACTACGAGCAGTACTTC; D: -; V: TRBV2; size: once; J: TRBJ2-7
CDR3: CASSSLQGIDEKLFF; DNA: TGTGCCAGCTCCTCCTTGCAGGGGATAGATGAAAAACTGTTTTTT; D: -; V: TRBV18; size: -; J: TRBJ1-4
CDR3: CASSEADRARNEQYF; DNA: TGTGCCAGCAGTGAAGCGGACAGGGCAAGGAACGAGCAGTACTTC; D: TRBD1; V: TRBV6-1; size: once; J: TRBJ2-7
CDR3: CASSKGPGQGHSNQPQHF; DNA: TGTGCCAGCAGCAAGGGCCCCGGACAGGGGCACAGCAATCAGCCCCAGCATTTT; D: TRBD1; V: TRBV7-9; size: once; J: TRBJ1-5
CDR3: CASSREGTTGELFF; DNA: TGCGCCAGCAGCCGCGAGGGGACAACCGGGGAGCTGTTTTTT; D: -; V: TRBV4-3; size: -; J: TRBJ2-2
CDR3: CASSETYRTNSPLHF; DNA: TGTGCCAGCAGTGAAACGTACAGGACTAATTCACCCCTCCACTTT; D: -; V: TRBV6-1; size: -; J: TRBJ1-6
CDR3: CASSQERTSSHNEQFF; DNA: TGTGCCAGCAGCCAAGAGAGGACTAGCAGCCACAATGAGCAGTTCTTC; D: TRBD2; V: TRBV14; size: -; J: TRBJ2-1
CDR3: CASSLSTGTYGYTF; DNA: TGTGCCAGCAGTTTATCGACAGGTACCTATGGCTACACCTTC; D: -; V: TRBV27; size: -; J: TRBJ1-2
CDR3: CASSYSLGSLNEKLFF; DNA: TGTGCCAGCAGTTACTCTCTGGGCAGTCTAAATGAAAAACTGTTTTTT; D: -; V: TRBV6-5; size: -; J: TRBJ1-4
CDR3: CASSPSTGLSQETQYF; DNA: TGTGCCAGCAGCCCCAGTACAGGATTGTCTCAAGAGACCCAGTACTTC; D: -; V: TRBV5-4; size: once; J: TRBJ2-5
CDR3: CAWMGRTIGYTF; DNA: TGTGCCTGGATGGGGCGGACAATTGGCTACACCTTC; D: -; V: TRBV30; size: once; J: TRBJ1-2
CDR3: CASSSLGQGSEKLFF; DNA: TGTGCCAGCAGCTCTCTGGGACAGGGCAGTGAAAAACTGTTTTTT; D: TRBD1; V: TRBV7-9; size: -; J: TRBJ1-4
CDR3: CASSLYGTTYEQYF; DNA: TGTGCCAGCAGCTTATATGGGACTACCTACGAGCAGTACTTC; D: TRBD2; V: TRBV5-5; size: -; J: TRBJ2-7
CDR3: CASSFDYRTVNTEAFF; DNA: TGTGCCAGCAGTTTCGACTACAGAACGGTGAACACTGAAGCTTTCTTT; D: -; V: TRBV6-5; size: -; J: TRBJ1-1